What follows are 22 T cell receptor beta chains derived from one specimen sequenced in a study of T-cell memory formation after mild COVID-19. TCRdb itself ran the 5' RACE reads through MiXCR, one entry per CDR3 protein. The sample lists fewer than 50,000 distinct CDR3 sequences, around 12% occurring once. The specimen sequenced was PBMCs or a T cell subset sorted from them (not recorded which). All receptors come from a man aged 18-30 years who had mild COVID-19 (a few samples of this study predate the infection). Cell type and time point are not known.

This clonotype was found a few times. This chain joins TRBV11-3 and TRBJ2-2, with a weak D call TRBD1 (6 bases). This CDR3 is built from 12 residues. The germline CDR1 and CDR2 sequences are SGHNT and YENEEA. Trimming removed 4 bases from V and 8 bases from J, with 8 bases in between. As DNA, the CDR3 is TGTGCCAGCAGCTACAGGGATGGGGAGCTGTTTTTT. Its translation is CASSYRDGELFF.

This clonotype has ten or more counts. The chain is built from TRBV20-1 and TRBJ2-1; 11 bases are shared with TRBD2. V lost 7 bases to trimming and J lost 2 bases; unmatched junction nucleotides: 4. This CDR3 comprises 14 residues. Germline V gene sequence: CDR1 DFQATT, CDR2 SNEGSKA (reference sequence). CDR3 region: CSVLSGGAYNEQFF. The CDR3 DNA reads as TGCAGTGTTCTTAGCGGGGGGGCCTACAATGAGCAGTTCTTC.

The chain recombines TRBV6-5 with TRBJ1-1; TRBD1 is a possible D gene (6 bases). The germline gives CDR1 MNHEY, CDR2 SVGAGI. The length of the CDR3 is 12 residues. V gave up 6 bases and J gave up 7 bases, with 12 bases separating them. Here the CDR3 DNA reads TGTGCCAGCAGCCCCGGACAGCTTGAAGCTTTCTTT. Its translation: CASSPGQLEAFF.

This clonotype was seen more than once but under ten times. CDR3 sequence reads: CASSQSGGTNTEAFF. The CDR3 DNA reads as TGTGCCAGCAGCCAATCGGGGGGGACGAACACTGAAGCTTTCTTT. This rearrangement joins TRBV7-8 to TRBJ1-1, with a weak D call TRBD1 (5 bases). Germline V CDR1 and CDR2: SGHVS, FQNEAQ. This CDR3 region has 15 residues. The V end lost 5 bases, the J end lost 1 base, and 14 bases lay between the germline ends.

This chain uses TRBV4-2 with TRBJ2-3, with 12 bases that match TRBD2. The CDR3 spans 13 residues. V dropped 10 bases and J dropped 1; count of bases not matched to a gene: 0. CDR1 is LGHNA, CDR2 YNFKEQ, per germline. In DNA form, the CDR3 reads TGTGCCACTAGCGGGGGGGGCACAGATACGCAGTATTTT. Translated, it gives CATSGGGTDTQYF.

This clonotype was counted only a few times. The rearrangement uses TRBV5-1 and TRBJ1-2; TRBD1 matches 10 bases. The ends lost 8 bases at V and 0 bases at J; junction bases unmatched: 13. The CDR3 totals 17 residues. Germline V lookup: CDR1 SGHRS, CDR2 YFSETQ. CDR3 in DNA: TGCGCCAGTAGAGGGGCGACAGGGGGCCATACTAACTATGGCTACACCTTC. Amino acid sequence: CASRGATGGHTNYGYTF.

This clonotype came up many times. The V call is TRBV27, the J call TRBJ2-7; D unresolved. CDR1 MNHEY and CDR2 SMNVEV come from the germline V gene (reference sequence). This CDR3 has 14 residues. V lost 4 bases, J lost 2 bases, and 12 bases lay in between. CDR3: CASSSSAYTYEQYF. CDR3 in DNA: TGTGCCAGCAGTTCCTCCGCCTACACCTACGAGCAGTACTTC.

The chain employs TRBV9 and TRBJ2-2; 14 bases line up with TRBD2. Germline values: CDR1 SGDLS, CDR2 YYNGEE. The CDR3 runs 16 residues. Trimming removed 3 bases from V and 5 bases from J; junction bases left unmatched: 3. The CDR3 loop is CASSGLAGGGTGELFF. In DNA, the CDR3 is TGTGCCAGCAGCGGACTAGCGGGAGGGGGAACCGGGGAGCTGTTTTTT.

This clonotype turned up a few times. DNA of the CDR3: TGTGCCAGCAGCCACGGGACTAGCGGGGGGAGCACAGATACGCAGTATTTT. It is translated as CASSHGTSGGSTDTQYF. The rearrangement joins TRBV7-6 to TRBJ2-3; TRBD2 matches at 15 bases. Germline V gives CDR1 SGHVS, CDR2 FNYEAQ. This CDR3 is built from 17 residues. J lost 0 bases, V lost 5 bases, and 3 bases had no gene match.

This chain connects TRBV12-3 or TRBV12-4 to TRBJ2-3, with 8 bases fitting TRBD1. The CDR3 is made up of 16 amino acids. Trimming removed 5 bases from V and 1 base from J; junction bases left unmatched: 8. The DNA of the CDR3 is TGTGCCAGCAGTCATGGACAGGGCTGGGGCACAGATACGCAGTATTTT. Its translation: CASSHGQGWGTDTQYF.

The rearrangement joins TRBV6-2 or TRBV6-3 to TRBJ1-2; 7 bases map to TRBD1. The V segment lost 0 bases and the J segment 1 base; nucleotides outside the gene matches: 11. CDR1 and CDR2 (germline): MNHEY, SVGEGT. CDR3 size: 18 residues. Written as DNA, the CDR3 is TGTGCCAGCAGTTACTCGACGGCAGGGGGACACTTTAACTATGGCTACACCTTC. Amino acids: CASSYSTAGGHFNYGYTF.

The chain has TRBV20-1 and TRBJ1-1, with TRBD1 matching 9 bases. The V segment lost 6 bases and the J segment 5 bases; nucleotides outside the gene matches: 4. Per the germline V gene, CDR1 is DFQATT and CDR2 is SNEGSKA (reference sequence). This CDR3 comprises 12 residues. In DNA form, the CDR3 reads TGCAGTGCACGACAGGGGGGAACTGAAGCTTTCTTT. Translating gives CSARQGGTEAFF.

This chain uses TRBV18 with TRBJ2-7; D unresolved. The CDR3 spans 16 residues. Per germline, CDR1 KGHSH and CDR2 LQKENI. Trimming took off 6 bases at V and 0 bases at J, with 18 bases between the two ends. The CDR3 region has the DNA TGTGCCAGCTCCCTACCACGAGTACGGAGCTCCTACGAGCAGTACTTC. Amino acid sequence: CASSLPRVRSSYEQYF.

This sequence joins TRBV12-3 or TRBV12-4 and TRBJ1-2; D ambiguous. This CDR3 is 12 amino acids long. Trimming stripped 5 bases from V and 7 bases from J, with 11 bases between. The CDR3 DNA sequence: TGTGCCAGCAGTCCCATTAAGGGTGGCTACACCTTC. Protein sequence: CASSPIKGGYTF.

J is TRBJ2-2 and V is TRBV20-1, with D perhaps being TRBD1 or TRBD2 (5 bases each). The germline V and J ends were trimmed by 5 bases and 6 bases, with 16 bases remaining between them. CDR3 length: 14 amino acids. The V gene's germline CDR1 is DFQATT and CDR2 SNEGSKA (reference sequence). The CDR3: CSAFRDAAPGELFF. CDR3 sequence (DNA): TGCAGTGCTTTCCGGGACGCGGCTCCCGGGGAGCTGTTTTTT.

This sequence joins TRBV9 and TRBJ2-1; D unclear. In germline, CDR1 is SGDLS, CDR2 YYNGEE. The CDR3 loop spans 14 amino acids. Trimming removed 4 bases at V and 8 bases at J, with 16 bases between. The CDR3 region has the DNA TGTGCCAGCAGCCCTAGTTCGGGTGTTCATGAGCAGTTCTTC. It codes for CASSPSSGVHEQFF.

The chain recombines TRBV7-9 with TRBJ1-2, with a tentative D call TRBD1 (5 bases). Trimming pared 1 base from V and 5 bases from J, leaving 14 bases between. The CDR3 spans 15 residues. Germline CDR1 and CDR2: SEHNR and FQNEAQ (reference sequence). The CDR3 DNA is TGTGCCAGCAGCTTAGGTTCCGCGGGGGAATATGGCTACACCTTC. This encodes CASSLGSAGEYGYTF.

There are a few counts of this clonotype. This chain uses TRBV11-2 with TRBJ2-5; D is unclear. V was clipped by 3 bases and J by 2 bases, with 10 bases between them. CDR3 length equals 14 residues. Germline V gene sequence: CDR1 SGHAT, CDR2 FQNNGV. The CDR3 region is CASSLGWIQETQYF. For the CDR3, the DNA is TGTGCCAGCAGCTTGGGCTGGATTCAAGAGACCCAGTACTTC.

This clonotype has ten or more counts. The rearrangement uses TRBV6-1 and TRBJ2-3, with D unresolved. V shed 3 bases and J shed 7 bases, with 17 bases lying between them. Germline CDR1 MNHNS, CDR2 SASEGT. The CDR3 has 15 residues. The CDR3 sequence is CASSDTGSLRNTQYF. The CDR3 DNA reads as TGTGCCAGCAGTGATACCGGCAGCTTGAGGAATACGCAGTATTTT.

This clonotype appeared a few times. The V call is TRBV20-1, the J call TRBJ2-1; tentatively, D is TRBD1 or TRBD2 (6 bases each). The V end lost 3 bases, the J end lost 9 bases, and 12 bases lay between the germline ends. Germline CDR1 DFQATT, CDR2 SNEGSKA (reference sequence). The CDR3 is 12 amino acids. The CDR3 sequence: CSASGGPGEQFF. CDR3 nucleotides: TGCAGTGCTAGTGGGGGGCCGGGTGAGCAGTTCTTC.

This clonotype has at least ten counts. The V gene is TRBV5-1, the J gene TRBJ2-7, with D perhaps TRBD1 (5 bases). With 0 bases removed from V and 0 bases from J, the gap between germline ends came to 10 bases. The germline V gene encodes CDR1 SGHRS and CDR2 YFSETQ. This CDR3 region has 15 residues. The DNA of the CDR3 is TGCGCCAGCAGCTTGGGACGGACAAGCTCCTACGAGCAGTACTTC. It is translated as CASSLGRTSSYEQYF.

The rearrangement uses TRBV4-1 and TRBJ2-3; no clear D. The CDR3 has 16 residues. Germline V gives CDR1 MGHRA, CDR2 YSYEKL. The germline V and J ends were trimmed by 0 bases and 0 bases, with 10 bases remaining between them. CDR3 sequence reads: CASSQEARPSTDTQYF. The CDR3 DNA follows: TGCGCCAGCAGCCAAGAGGCCAGGCCTAGCACAGATACGCAGTATTTT.